A single T cell receptor beta chain is shown here with its context. Cohort allocation depended upon clinical history that participants reported. The entry originates in a study of blood T cell repertoires in COVID-19. In the study overall: T cells, B-cell-depleted T cells, or PBMCs provided the cDNA or gDNA that served as material.

This CDR3 is 14 amino acids long. V lost 7 bases, J lost 6 bases, and 10 bases stayed unmatched. Germline loops: CDR1 MNHEY, CDR2 SVGAGI. This table comes from immunoSEQ multiplex PCR, and its TCRdb copy is limited to in-frame clones, with some not included. In the table there are some 160,000 clones, around 80% of which are singletons. V gene TRBV6-5 combines with J gene TRBJ1-1; the match to TRBD1 covers 8 bases. This clonotype originated in a woman aged 50 to 65 who had recovered from COVID-19. Input material: PBMCs or T cells enriched from blood (not recorded which). The CDR3 loop is CASNQGQGGAEAFF. As DNA, the CDR3 is TGTGCCAGCAACCAAGGACAGGGTGGGGCTGAAGCTTTCTTT.